A selection of T cell receptor beta chains follows, all from one sample in a study of blood T cell repertoires in COVID-19. Sequencing used immunoSEQ multiplex PCR; TCRdb keeps in-frame clones, though not all of them. The sample carries about 410,000 clones, nearly 90% recorded once. Sequenced input: PBMCs or T cells enriched from blood (not recorded which). The receptors derive from a woman aged 30 to 39 who had recovered from COVID-19. CDR3s include the opening cysteine and the closing phenylalanine or tryptophan. D genes are given only for firm matches. Not every row has a clone size; where given, it reads once, few, many or a size class.

d_call j_call clone_size v_call cdr3_nt cdr3_aa
NA TRBJ1-6 NA TRBV15 TGTGCCACCAGCAGAGATCTTCGGCAGGTGGGAGATCCCCTCCACTTT CATSRDLRQVGDPLHF
NA TRBJ1-5 NA TRBV19 TGTGCCAGTAGGTCGACAGTTTATCAGCCCCAGCATTTT CASRSTVYQPQHF
NA TRBJ2-7 NA TRBV6-2/TRBV6-3 TGTGCCAGCAGTTACGACAGCCCAATCATCTACGAGCAGTACTTC CASSYDSPIIYEQYF
TRBD1 TRBJ1-6 NA TRBV30 TGTGCCTCGATGGACAGGGCCGCGACTCTGGCCCTCCACTTT CASMDRAATLALHF
TRBD2 TRBJ2-1 NA TRBV7-9 TGTGCCAGCAGCGGCCGACAGGGGACTAGCGGGAGAGGTGTGGTTGAGCAGTTCTTC CASSGRQGTSGRGVVEQFF
NA TRBJ2-6 NA TRBV28 TGTGCCAGCAGTCCCCCCCGTGGAGGATACTTGAGCTCTGGGGCCAACGTCCTGACTTTC CASSPPRGGYLSSGANVLTF
TRBD2 TRBJ2-1 NA TRBV24-1 TGTGCCACCAGTGATTTTGGGAGGGCCTACAATGAGCAGTTCTTC CATSDFGRAYNEQFF
NA TRBJ2-5 NA TRBV7-7 TGTGCTAGCAGCTTAGCGTCCAGGCCCCAAGAGACCCAGTACTTC CASSLASRPQETQYF
TRBD2 TRBJ2-2 NA TRBV7-3 TGTGCCAGTACGACTAGCGGCAACACCGGGGAGCTGTTTTTT CASTTSGNTGELFF
NA TRBJ2-4 NA TRBV3-1/TRBV3-2 TGTGCCAGCAGCCCCGTTGGGAGTGAGATTCAGTACTTC CASSPVGSEIQYF
TRBD1 TRBJ2-3 once TRBV11-1 TGTGCCAGCCAACAGGGGGTCAGTACAGATACGCAGTATTTT CASQQGVSTDTQYF
TRBD1 TRBJ1-5 NA TRBV7-2 TGTGCCAGCAGCGTAGACAGGGGCAATCAGCCCCAGCATTTT CASSVDRGNQPQHF
NA TRBJ2-7 NA TRBV6-5 TGTGCCAGCAGTCGCCCGGGACAACTAAAGGGCGAGCAGTACTTC CASSRPGQLKGEQYF
TRBD2 TRBJ2-7 NA TRBV27 TGTGCCAGCAGTCCCGAGCGGGGGGGCGGGTACGAGCAGTACTTC CASSPERGGGYEQYF
NA TRBJ1-2 NA TRBV19 TGTGCCAGTAGTCCGAAAGGACAGTATGGCTACACCTTC CASSPKGQYGYTF
NA TRBJ1-6 NA TRBV7-9 TGTGCCAGCAGCTCCAATGGCGGGGAAGGGCCTCTTCTCACCCTCCACTTT CASSSNGGEGPLLTLHF
TRBD2 TRBJ2-7 NA TRBV7-8 TGTGCCAGCAGCTTAGGGGGACTAGCGGGCCCGGGGTACTTC CASSLGGLAGPGYF
NA TRBJ1-4 NA TRBV6-5 TGTGCCAGCAGGGCCTCGGGGGGCACTAATGAAAAACTGTTTTTT CASRASGGTNEKLFF
TRBD2 TRBJ2-1 NA TRBV7-9 TGTGCCAGCAGCTCCCCTCGGGCTAGCGGGGGTATGTCCTACAATGAGCAGTTCTTC CASSSPRASGGMSYNEQFF
NA TRBJ1-1 NA TRBV19 TGTGCCAGTAGTCCCTCAACGGGGACTGAAGCTTTCTTT CASSPSTGTEAFF
NA TRBJ2-7 NA TRBV7-9 TGTGCCAGCAGCCCTTCAAGAGCTTCCTACGAGCAGTACTTC CASSPSRASYEQYF
TRBD1 TRBJ2-2 once TRBV5-1 TGCGCCAGCAGCTCGAACACAGGGGGCGCGAGCACCGGGGAGCTGTTTTTT CASSSNTGGASTGELFF
TRBD1 TRBJ1-5 NA TRBV7-9 TGTGCCAGCAGCTTAGGGACAGGGAACAATCAGCCCCAGCATTTT CASSLGTGNNQPQHF
NA TRBJ1-4 few TRBV18 TGTGCCAGCTCACCCTCGGCAACTAATGAAAAACTGTTTTTT CASSPSATNEKLFF
NA TRBJ1-6 NA TRBV20-1 TGCAGTGCTAGTCGCCCAGGAAATTGGAATTCACCCCTCCACTTT CSASRPGNWNSPLHF
TRBD1 TRBJ2-2 NA TRBV2 TGTGCCAGCAGGGAACAGGGGTGGGAGCTGTTTTTT CASREQGWELFF
NA TRBJ1-1 NA TRBV9 TGTGCCAGCAGTGTGGGAGGGGAGTCGGACACTGAAGCTTTCTTT CASSVGGESDTEAFF
NA TRBJ1-5 NA TRBV4-2 TGTGCCAGCAGCCAAGACAGAAATAGCAATCAGCCCCAGCATTTT CASSQDRNSNQPQHF
NA TRBJ2-7 NA TRBV5-4 TGTGCCAGCAGCTACGGGAGTCGGTATGAGCAGTACTTC CASSYGSRYEQYF
NA TRBJ1-1 once TRBV28 TGTGCCGGGGGGGTGGACCCCACTGAAGCTTTCTTT CAGGVDPTEAFF
NA TRBJ1-3 NA TRBV18 TGTGCCAGCTCACCACTTTCAGGGACTACAAGCTCTGGAAACACCATATATTTT CASSPLSGTTSSGNTIYF